These 10 T cell receptor beta chains were all obtained from the same sample, sequenced in a study of cytomegalovirus exposure and HLA in healthy donors (dated by TCRdb to about 2017). Library preparation employed the immunoSEQ multiplex PCR assay. For the multiplex PCR, a mixture combining 60 forward primers for TCR Vbeta segments and 13 reverse primers for TCR Jbeta segments was used. Sourced from immuneACCESS, this table was stored by TCRdb with only in-frame sequences that have V and J called. A share of the clones is absent; for the studies checked, an unresolved V gene accounts for under half, and the remainder has no known explanation. In all, the sample holds 150,000 to 200,000 clones, and roughly 80% of those were seen once. The top ten constitute 1.3% of the sample. Material for sequencing was PBMCs. These TCRs come from a man aged 45 to 65 in good health and CMV-seropositive.

The CDR3 loop reads CASSRAGGRLETQYF. DNA for the CDR3: TGTGCCAGCAGCAGGGCCGGGGGAAGGTTGGAGACCCAGTACTTC. V usage is TRBV7-9 and J usage is TRBJ2-5; maybe TRBD2 (6 bases). Germline values: CDR1 SEHNR, CDR2 FQNEAQ (reference sequence). The CDR3 is 15 residues long. The V gene lost 5 bases and the J gene lost 5 bases, with 18 bases spanning the gap. The full variable domain, with the rest looked up from reference TRBV7-9 and TRBJ2-5, is DTGVSQNPRHKITKRGQNVTFRCDPISEHNRLYWYRQTLGQGPEFLTYFQNEAQLEKSRLLSDRFSAERPKGSFSTLEIQRTEQGDSAMYLCASSRAGGRLETQYFGPGTRLLVL.

This clone has just one count. V and J are TRBV28 and TRBJ2-5, with 9 bases matching TRBD2. The J call may not be correct, given that the DNA end is closer to TRBJ2-7. Per the germline V gene, CDR1 is MDHEN and CDR2 is SYDVKM. The CDR3 is made up of 15 amino acids. CDR3 DNA: TGTGCCAGCAGCGGGGTGCGGGAGGGCCGTTACGAGCAGTACTTC. As protein: CASSGVREGRYEQYF.

CDR3 protein: CASNPGGDTGELFF. The CDR3, as DNA: TGTGCCAGCAATCCAGGAGGGGACACCGGGGAGCTGTTTTTT. The gene calls are TRBV28 and TRBJ2-2; D might be TRBD2 (6 bases). Germline-derived CDR1 and CDR2 are MDHEN and SYDVKM. CDR3 length: 14 amino acids. Trimming shortened V by 7 bases and J by 3 bases, and 12 bases separated the two germline ends.

The chain combines TRBV7-3 with TRBJ2-1; D is undetermined. The CDR3 totals 14 residues. Germline CDR1 is SGHTA and CDR2 is FQGTGA. V dropped 0 bases and J dropped 4 bases, with 7 bases sitting between them. The CDR3 reads CASSLTSSYNEQFF. The DNA of the CDR3 is TGTGCCAGCAGCTTAACGAGCTCGTACAATGAGCAGTTCTTC.

The chain recombines TRBV11-2 with TRBJ2-1, with D perhaps matching TRBD2 (5 bases). This CDR3 comprises 14 residues. The germline V gene encodes CDR1 SGHAT and CDR2 FQNNGV. Trimming pared 7 bases from V and 0 bases from J, leaving 10 bases between. CDR3 in DNA: TGTGCCAGCATGAGGGCTCACTCCTACAATGAGCAGTTCTTC. Residues: CASMRAHSYNEQFF.

The chain has TRBV11-3 and TRBJ1-2, with TRBD1 matching 10 bases. Looked up from germline, CDR1 is SGHNT and CDR2 is YENEEA. CDR3 size: 14 residues. Germline trimming cut 5 bases from V and 7 bases from J; bases unmatched to any gene: 7. CDR3 DNA: TGTGCCAGCAGCCCCCGACAGGGGGCGCGTGGCTACACCTTC. It specifies CASSPRQGARGYTF.

The J gene is TRBJ1-2, the V gene TRBV28, with 10 bases lining up with TRBD1. J gave up 6 bases and V 3 bases, and 4 bases lay outside the gene matches. Germline V gives CDR1 MDHEN, CDR2 SYDVKM. The CDR3 is 14 amino acids. The CDR3 here is CASSLGQGSDGYTF. As DNA, the CDR3 is TGTGCCAGCAGTTTGGGACAGGGGTCGGATGGCTACACCTTC.

As concerns this clone: Compared with germline, one end of the junction differs, possibly owing to a read error. Within the sample, other DNA sequences also encode this same CDR3. In DNA form, the CDR3 reads TGCGCCAGCAGCCTTTGGCAGGGAGATACGCAGTATTTT. Encoded protein: CASSLWQGDTQYF. J is TRBJ2-3 and V is TRBV5-6; D perhaps matches TRBD1 (5 bases). CDR3 size: 13 residues. The germline gives CDR1 SGHDT, CDR2 YYEEEE.

The CDR3: CASSSKSGHNYEQYF. CDR3 bases: TGTGCCAGCAGCTCAAAATCGGGACACAACTACGAGCAGTACTTC. The rearrangement uses TRBV5-4 and TRBJ2-7, with D tentatively TRBD1 (6 bases). The CDR3 spans 15 residues. The germline V gene encodes CDR1 SGHNT and CDR2 YYREEE (reference sequence). Trimming removed 3 bases from V and 3 bases from J, with 16 bases in between.

This clone was recorded a few times. The J gene is TRBJ2-7, the V gene TRBV25-1; 12 bases are a match to TRBD2. With V trimmed by 6 bases and J by 0 bases, 3 bases remained unmatched. Per germline, CDR1 MGHDK and CDR2 SYGVNS. The CDR3 runs 15 residues. The CDR3 sequence: CASSSSGRASYEQYF. As DNA, the CDR3 is TGTGCCAGCAGCTCTAGCGGGAGGGCCTCCTACGAGCAGTACTTC.